Below are 12 T cell receptor beta chains sequenced from a single sample in a study of T cells in women clearing cervical HPV infection. TCRdb's copy holds only in-frame clones and misses some; the assay was immunoSEQ multiplex PCR. In total, the table holds 23,000 or so clones. The sample comprised blood buffy coat. These receptors came from a woman between 18 and 70 years old with a cervical HPV16 infection that either progressed to CIN3+ or cleared (not recorded which).

Of note for this clone: The missing CDR3 end, 3 residues past where the read stops, is filled in from the germline J gene. This chain joins TRBV20-1 and TRBJ2-1; the match to TRBD2 covers 14 bases. CDR1 is DFQATT and CDR2 is SNEGSKA in the germline V gene (reference sequence). The CDR3 loop spans 18 amino acids. The junction had 10 bases not matched to a gene; V was cut back by 2 bases and J by 4 bases. The sequenced part of the CDR3 DNA is TGCAGTGCTAGACATGTACCCGGGACTAGCGGGGGTTACAATGAG. Protein: CSARHVPGTSGGYNE. From start to end, the CDR3 is CSARHVPGTSGGYNEQFF.

With regard to this clone: The read terminates 3 residues ahead of where the CDR3 ends, so the germline J gene completes it. The chain joins TRBV28 to TRBJ1-5; D is ambiguous. Germline CDR1 reads MDHEN; CDR2 reads SYDVKM. V lost 1 base to trimming and J lost 9 bases, with 16 bases between them. This CDR3 contains 15 residues. The CDR3 is CASSLSEGQMGPQHF. The CDR3 bases that were read are TGTGCCAGCAGTTTATCGGAGGGTCAAATGGGGCCC.

On this clone itself: The read halts 3 residues ahead of the CDR3 end, with the missing end drawn from the germline J gene. J is TRBJ1-2 and V is TRBV19; 8 bases map to TRBD1. In germline, CDR1 is LNHDA, CDR2 SQIVND (reference sequence). The length of the CDR3 is 15 residues. V dropped 5 bases and J dropped 5; count of bases not matched to a gene: 10. The sequenced CDR3 bases are TGTGCCAGTAGTTCCCCGGGACAGGTGAAATATGGC. It translates to CASSSPGQVKYG. The full CDR3 is CASSSPGQVKYGYTF.

Comment on this clone: The missing CDR3 end, 3 residues past where the read stops, is filled in from the germline J gene. The gene calls are TRBV2 and TRBJ1-4; no clear D. V was shortened by 4 bases and J by 2 bases, with 5 bases between the two germline ends. CDR1 is SNHLY and CDR2 is FYNNEI in the germline V gene. The CDR3 covers 13 residues. Incomplete CDR3 DNA: TGTGCCAGCAGTGTTCTGACTAATGAAAAA. Protein: CASSVLTNEK. The whole CDR3 sequence reads CASSVLTNEKLFF. Full variable domain (outside the CDR3, taken from reference TRBV2 and TRBJ1-4): EPEVTQTPSHQVTQMGQEVILRCVPISNHLYFYWYRQILGQKVEFLVSFYNNEISEKSEIFDDQFSVERPDGSNFTLKIRSTKLEDSAMYFCASSVLTNEKLFFGSGTQLSVL.

Details on this clone: The CDR3 extends 3 residues past the end of the read, so its final part is completed from the germline J gene. The chain joins TRBV20-1 to TRBJ1-6; D may be TRBD1 (6 bases). Trimming removed 6 bases from V and 5 bases from J, with 20 bases in between. In germline, CDR1 is DFQATT, CDR2 SNEGSKA (reference sequence). The CDR3 length is 16 residues. The part of the CDR3 DNA that was read is TGCAGTGCCAAGGACCCTGAGACAGGTGATAATTCACCC. It yields the protein CSAKDPETGDNSP. The complete CDR3 reads CSAKDPETGDNSPLHF.

Concerning this clone: From the germline J gene comes the end of the CDR3, since the read stops 3 residues before it. The chain joins TRBV5-1 to TRBJ1-2, with 7 bases aligning to TRBD1. The CDR3 has 15 amino acids. Germline CDR1 reads SGHRS; CDR2 reads YFSETQ. V lost 8 bases and J lost 0; bases outside the gene matches: 10. The CDR3 DNA, read in part, is TGCGCCAGTCACCGAGGGACAGCAACTAACTATGGC. Its translation is CASHRGTATNYG. The whole CDR3 sequence reads CASHRGTATNYGYTF.

As regards this clone: Sequencing ends 3 residues short of the CDR3 end; the germline J gene provides the rest. The chain couples TRBV9 to TRBJ1-2; D unresolved. Trimming stripped 1 base from V and 2 bases from J, with 12 bases between. The CDR3 contains 15 residues. CDR1 is SGDLS, CDR2 YYNGEE, per germline. Partial CDR3 DNA: TGTGCCAGCAGCGTAAACACAAACCCCAACTATGGC. It codes for CASSVNTNPNYG. The whole CDR3 sequence is CASSVNTNPNYGYTF.

Considering frequency, this clone is medium-sized. The read ends 3 residues shy of where the CDR3 ends; the end is completed using the germline J gene. The chain has TRBV29-1 and TRBJ2-2, with TRBD1 as a possible D gene (5 bases). Trimming stripped 7 bases from V and 0 bases from J, with 18 bases between. CDR3 length: 16 amino acids. Per germline, CDR1 SQVTM and CDR2 ANQGSEA. The CDR3: CSGSLGADPNTGELFF. The sequenced CDR3 bases are TGCAGCGGCTCATTAGGGGCGGATCCGAACACCGGGGAG.

As concerns this clone: The missing CDR3 end, 3 residues past where the read stops, is filled in from the germline J gene. V and J are TRBV2 and TRBJ2-3; TRBD1 or TRBD2 may be the D gene (6 bases each). The CDR3 sequence is 14 residues long. Germline lookup yields CDR1 SNHLY and CDR2 FYNNEI. The V end lost 4 bases, the J end lost 6 bases, and 14 bases lay between the germline ends. The DNA read from the CDR3 is TGTGCCAGCAGTGTACAGGGAGGTACCGATACG. It yields the protein CASSVQGGTDT. The CDR3 as a whole reads CASSVQGGTDTQYF.

Details on this clone: The CDR3 end lies 3 residues beyond the end of the read and is filled in from the germline J gene. The rearrangement links TRBV30 to TRBJ1-4, with a weak D call TRBD1 (6 bases). CDR3 size: 13 residues. Looked up from germline, CDR1 is GTSNPN and CDR2 is SVGIG (reference sequence). The part of the CDR3 DNA that was read is TGTGCCTGGAGTGTAAATATCCAGGGGAAA. Its protein is CAWSVNIQGK. The entire CDR3 protein reads CAWSVNIQGKLFF.

With regard to this clone: The CDR3 is cut off 3 residues early in the read; its end comes from the germline J gene. The rearrangement joins TRBV7-2 to TRBJ1-5; 9 nucleotides match TRBD1. CDR1 is SGHTA and CDR2 is FQGNSA in the germline V gene. CDR3 size: 14 residues. The V gene end was trimmed by 5 bases and the J gene end by 6 bases; junction bases not matched to a gene: 5. CDR3 DNA, as far as it was read: TGTGCCAGCAGCCTCGGACAGGGGTTTCAGCCC. The encoded protein is CASSLGQGFQP. The entire CDR3 protein reads CASSLGQGFQPQHF. Looking up the rest from reference TRBV7-2 and TRBJ1-5 gives the full variable domain: GAGVSQSPSNKVTEKGKDVELRCDPISGHTALYWYRQSLGQGLEFLIYFQGNSAPDKSGLPSDRFSAERTGGSVSTLTIQRTQQEDSAVYLCASSLGQGFQPQHFGDGTRLSIL.

On this clone: The read ends 3 residues shy of where the CDR3 ends; the end is completed using the germline J gene. The gene calls are TRBV4-1 and TRBJ2-3; a weak D match, TRBD1 (5 bases). There are 15 residues in the CDR3. Germline CDR1 is MGHRA and CDR2 is YSYEKL. V was cut by 9 bases and J by 0 bases, with 16 bases left in between. The CDR3 is CASSPTTASTDTQYF. The part of the CDR3 DNA that was read is TGCGCCAGTTCCCCCACGACAGCTAGCACAGATACG.